This T cell receptor beta chain was sequenced for a study of blood T cell repertoires in COVID-19. Whole-study context: Researchers got acute and convalescent COVID-19 samples from the United States, Italy and Spain. T cells, B-cell-depleted T cells, or PBMCs supplied cDNA or gDNA.

This clone has just a few counts. Generated by immunoSEQ multiplex PCR, the TCRdb table keeps only in-frame clones and is missing some. The data show some 110,000 clones, with approximately 91% seen just once and more than 4.5% held by the top ten. The receptor's source is a human donor in a cohort sampled during active COVID-19. What was sequenced was peripheral blood.

CDR3: CASSLASDGLYGYTF. CDR3 nucleotide sequence: TGTGCCAGCAGTTTAGCCTCGGACGGACTCTATGGCTACACCTTC. V usage is TRBV28 and J usage is TRBJ1-2; no clear D gene. V lost 2 bases, J lost 4 bases, and 14 bases lay in between. Germline V gene lookup returns CDR1 MDHEN and CDR2 SYDVKM. This CDR3 region has 15 residues.